These T cell receptor beta chains were read from a single sample in a study of PD-1 blockade in classical Hodgkin lymphoma. Generated by immunoSEQ multiplex PCR, the TCRdb table keeps only in-frame clones and is missing some. The sample has roughly 16,000 clones, about 92% seen once. The sample consisted of CD4+ T cells from blood. The receptors were gathered from a human donor with classical Hodgkin lymphoma. CDR3s include the opening cysteine and the closing phenylalanine or tryptophan. The order of the fields is J gene, clone size, V gene, D gene, CDR3 DNA, CDR3 protein. D genes are given only for firm matches. Only some rows state a clone size, as once, few, many or a class for expanded clones.

TRBJ1-2 | . | TRBV19 | . | TGTGCCAGTAGTACGACCGGCTCCAGGCGGTATGGCTACACCTTC | CASSTTGSRRYGYTF
TRBJ1-1 | . | TRBV4-2 | TRBD1 | TGTGCCAGCAGCCAAGGAGTAGGGGGCTGGAGTGAAGCTTTCTTT | CASSQGVGGWSEAFF
TRBJ2-6 | once | TRBV7-2 | TRBD1 | TGTGCCAGCAGCTCGACAGGGACTGGGGCCAACGTCCTGACTTTC | CASSSTGTGANVLTF
TRBJ2-5 | once | TRBV15 | . | TGTGCCACCAGCAGAGGTACAGAGACCCAGTACTTC | CATSRGTETQYF
TRBJ2-7 | . | TRBV14 | TRBD2 | TGTGCCAGCAGCCAAGAACGACTAGCGGGAAGCGAGCAGTACTTC | CASSQERLAGSEQYF
TRBJ2-4 | . | TRBV11-2 | . | TGTGCCAGCAGCCCGTCGGCGGATGACATTCAGTACTTC | CASSPSADDIQYF
TRBJ1-1 | . | TRBV10-3 | . | TGTGCCATCAGCCGCGTAGGGGAGACGAGTGAAGCTTTCTTT | CAISRVGETSEAFF
TRBJ1-6 | . | TRBV6-1 | . | TGTGCCAGCAGTGAATTCTTCGGCCGATTGGGTTCACCCCTCCACTTT | CASSEFFGRLGSPLHF
TRBJ1-5 | . | TRBV7-9 | . | TGTGCCAGCAGCTTAGTTGGGGGTCAGCCCCAGCATTTT | CASSLVGGQPQHF
TRBJ2-6 | . | TRBV27 | TRBD2 | TGTGCCAGCAGAGCGGGGGTTGGGGCCAACGTCCTGACTTTC | CASRAGVGANVLTF
TRBJ2-3 | . | TRBV7-9 | . | TGTGCCAGCAGCTTCAAGGGGGGGACAGATACGCAGTATTTT | CASSFKGGTDTQYF
TRBJ1-4 | . | TRBV10-3 | . | TGTGCCATCAGTGAGTCGACTCAAGGGGTTGAAAAACTGTTTTTT | CAISESTQGVEKLFF
TRBJ2-5 | . | TRBV28 | TRBD1 | TGTGCCAGCTCATCCCAGGGACAGGGGGAGACCCAGTACTTC | CASSSQGQGETQYF
TRBJ2-7 | . | TRBV6-6 | . | TGTGCCAGCAGCCTATCCAGGAACGAGCAGTACTTC | CASSLSRNEQYF
TRBJ2-3 | . | TRBV10-3 | . | TGTGCCATCAGTAAAGCCGCGAGCACAGATACGCAGTATTTT | CAISKAASTDTQYF
TRBJ1-1 | . | TRBV30 | . | TGTGCCTGGAGTGTTTCCTTGAACACTGAAGCTTTCTTT | CAWSVSLNTEAFF
TRBJ1-2 | . | TRBV7-2 | . | TGTGCCAGCAGCTTAGTGGGTAGTAGGGGGGGGGCCCCTAACTATGGCTACACCTTC | CASSLVGSRGGAPNYGYTF
TRBJ1-4 | . | TRBV6-1 | . | TGTGCCAGCCAAATCGGGGCTTCTAATGAAAAACTGTTTTTT | CASQIGASNEKLFF
TRBJ2-5 | . | TRBV10-2 | . | TGCGCCAGCAGGGAGAATGGGGCCTCGACCCAGTACTTC | CASRENGASTQYF
TRBJ2-1 | . | TRBV28 | . | TGTGCCAGCAGTTTCCGGCGGGTTATGTATGAGCAGTTCTTC | CASSFRRVMYEQFF